Described below is a single TCR beta chain sequence and its context. Its antigen is not identified. Within the sample, other DNA sequences also encode this same CDR3. The entry originates in a study of T cell responses to AZD1222 COVID-19 vaccine. Notes on the study in general: Researchers took repertoire samples only after the peak T cell response had come.

The germline V and J ends were trimmed by 2 bases and 5 bases, with 3 bases remaining between them. Per the germline V gene, CDR1 is MNHEY and CDR2 is SVGEGT. The CDR3 totals 11 residues. Sequencing was performed with immunoSEQ multiplex PCR; in TCRdb, only in-frame clones are kept and a portion is missing. The sample has around 130,000 clones; 93% are singletons. This sequence was found in an adult in good health. The sample in question was peripheral blood, obtained on day 0 of AZD1222 vaccination. The chain has TRBV6-2 or TRBV6-3 and TRBJ1-1; D gene ambiguous. This chain's CDR3 is CASSYGTEAFF. CDR3 bases: TGTGCCAGCAGTTACGGAACTGAAGCTTTCTTT.